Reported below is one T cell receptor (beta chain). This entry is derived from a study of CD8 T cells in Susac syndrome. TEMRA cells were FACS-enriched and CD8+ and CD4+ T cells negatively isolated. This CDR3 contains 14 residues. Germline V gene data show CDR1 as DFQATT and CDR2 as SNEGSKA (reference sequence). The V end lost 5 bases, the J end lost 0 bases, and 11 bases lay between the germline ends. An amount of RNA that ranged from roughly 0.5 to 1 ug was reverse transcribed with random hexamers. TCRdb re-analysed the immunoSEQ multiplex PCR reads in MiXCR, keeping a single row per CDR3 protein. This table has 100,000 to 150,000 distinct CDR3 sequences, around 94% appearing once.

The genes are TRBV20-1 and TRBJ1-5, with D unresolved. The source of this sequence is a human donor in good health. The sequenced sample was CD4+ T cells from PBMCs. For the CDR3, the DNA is TGCAGTGCTGGGGTCCGTTTTAGCAATCAGCCCCAGCATTTT. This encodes CSAGVRFSNQPQHF.